The 4 T cell receptor beta chains below all came from one sample that was sequenced in a study of blood T cell repertoires in COVID-19. The method was immunoSEQ multiplex PCR; TCRdb's version includes in-frame clones alone and lacks a portion of them. Found here are over 120,000 clones, around nine tenths of them singletons; the top ten hold over 8.5%. The specimen sequenced was peripheral blood. Receptor source: a woman aged 45-65 years with active or convalescent COVID-19.

The rearrangement links TRBV3-1 (or the pseudogene TRBV3-2) to TRBJ2-3; 7 positions agree with TRBD2. The CDR3 extends over 14 amino acids. With V trimmed by 0 bases and J by 6 bases, 3 bases remained unmatched. The germline V gene has CDR1 LGHDT and CDR2 YNNKEL (reference sequence). This CDR3 is CASSQELARDTQYF. The CDR3 DNA reads TGTGCCAGCAGCCAAGAACTAGCGCGGGATACGCAGTATTTT.

The chain is built from TRBV7-6 and TRBJ2-5; 8 bases align to TRBD2. Germline V gives CDR1 SGHVS, CDR2 FNYEAQ. With 5 bases clipped from V and 4 bases from J, the junction kept 9 bases outside the gene matches. The CDR3 loop spans 15 amino acids. DNA for the CDR3: TGTGCCAGCAGCCTGGGCGGGGGGCCCGGAGAGACCCAGTACTTC. This translates into CASSLGGGPGETQYF.

The gene calls are TRBV7-8 and TRBJ2-3; the D is unclear. The CDR3 is 14 amino acids. CDR1 is SGHVS, CDR2 FQNEAQ, per germline. The germline V and J ends were trimmed by 1 base and 0 bases, with 5 bases remaining between them. DNA for the CDR3: TGTGCCAGCAGCTTAGATATCAGCACAGATACGCAGTATTTT. Its translation: CASSLDISTDTQYF.

The V and J genes are TRBV6-2 or TRBV6-3 and TRBJ1-1, with TRBD1 as a possible D gene (5 bases). There are 13 residues in the CDR3. The germline gives CDR1 MNHEY, CDR2 SVGEGT. V shed 6 bases and J shed 5 bases, with 13 bases lying between them. Here the CDR3 reads CASSLTERTEAFF. DNA of the CDR3: TGTGCCAGCAGCCTGACAGAGCGTACTGAAGCTTTCTTT.